Listed below are T cell receptor beta chains from one sample, sequenced in a study of T cell changes during pregnancy in multiple sclerosis. Repertoires were generated with immunoSEQ multiplex PCR, while TCRdb's copy carries only in-frame clones and drops some. The sample carries about 20,000 clones, 75% to 90% recorded once. The source was CD8+ T cells from peripheral blood mononuclear cells, collected after pregnancy. These TCRs come from a female donor in good health, enrolled as a control in a pregnancy study. The CDR3 runs from the conserved cysteine through the conserved F or W. D genes are given only for firm matches. The size field is filled for only some rows; it gives once, few, many or a size class.

D gene: .; J gene: TRBJ1-5; clone size: .; V gene: TRBV19; CDR3 DNA: TGTGCCAGTAGTAAGATGTACAACAGGGTTGATCAGCCCCAGCATTTT; CDR3 protein: CASSKMYNRVDQPQHF
D gene: TRBD2; J gene: TRBJ2-7; clone size: once; V gene: TRBV5-3; CDR3 DNA: TGTGCCAGAAGCCGATCTCAAGGTCTCGGGACTAGCGGGAGGAACTCCTACGAGCAGTACTTC; CDR3 protein: CARSRSQGLGTSGRNSYEQYF
D gene: .; J gene: TRBJ2-7; clone size: .; V gene: TRBV13; CDR3 DNA: TGTGCCAGCAGCTGGGGGGGCAGCTCCTACGAGCAGTACTTC; CDR3 protein: CASSWGGSSYEQYF
D gene: .; J gene: TRBJ1-5; clone size: .; V gene: TRBV7-8; CDR3 DNA: TGTGCCAGCAGCCGGGACACAAATAGCAATCAGCCCCAGCATTTT; CDR3 protein: CASSRDTNSNQPQHF
D gene: .; J gene: TRBJ2-7; clone size: few; V gene: TRBV5-8; CDR3 DNA: TGTGCCAGCAGCTTGCTACAGGGACAGTACTTC; CDR3 protein: CASSLLQGQYF
D gene: TRBD1; J gene: TRBJ2-5; clone size: .; V gene: TRBV10-3; CDR3 DNA: TGTGCCATCAGTGAGTTGACAGGGCAAGAGACCCAGTACTTC; CDR3 protein: CAISELTGQETQYF
D gene: TRBD1; J gene: TRBJ1-6; clone size: .; V gene: TRBV2; CDR3 DNA: TGTGCCAGCAGTGAATCCGGACAGGGAGTCGCACCCCTCCACTTT; CDR3 protein: CASSESGQGVAPLHF
D gene: TRBD1; J gene: TRBJ2-5; clone size: .; V gene: TRBV4-3; CDR3 DNA: TGCGCCAGCAGCCAAGTGCCCTCAGGGGGCGAGACCCAGTACTTC; CDR3 protein: CASSQVPSGGETQYF
D gene: .; J gene: TRBJ1-2; clone size: .; V gene: TRBV5-4; CDR3 DNA: TGTGCCAGCACTGGGGGGGGCCAGTATGGCTACACCTTC; CDR3 protein: CASTGGGQYGYTF
D gene: TRBD1; J gene: TRBJ2-7; clone size: .; V gene: TRBV5-8; CDR3 DNA: TGTGCCAGCAGCTTGCAGGGGGCGGACGAGCAGTACTTC; CDR3 protein: CASSLQGADEQYF
D gene: TRBD1; J gene: TRBJ2-7; clone size: .; V gene: TRBV11-2; CDR3 DNA: TGTGCCAGCAGCTCGGACAGGGCTTCCTACGAGCAGTACTTC; CDR3 protein: CASSSDRASYEQYF
D gene: TRBD1; J gene: TRBJ1-3; clone size: .; V gene: TRBV30; CDR3 DNA: TGTGCCTGGAGGGTTACAACAGGGGGCTTCGGAAACACCATATATTTT; CDR3 protein: CAWRVTTGGFGNTIYF
D gene: TRBD2; J gene: TRBJ2-1; clone size: .; V gene: TRBV9; CDR3 DNA: TGTGCCAGCAGCCTTAGCGGGGACTCCTACAATGAGCAGTTCTTC; CDR3 protein: CASSLSGDSYNEQFF
D gene: .; J gene: TRBJ2-1; clone size: .; V gene: TRBV2; CDR3 DNA: TGTGCCAGCGTTGGAGGCAAATATGAGCAGTTCTTC; CDR3 protein: CASVGGKYEQFF
D gene: .; J gene: TRBJ1-3; clone size: .; V gene: TRBV2; CDR3 DNA: TGTGCCAGCAGTGGGGGAGACGGAAACACCATATATTTT; CDR3 protein: CASSGGDGNTIYF
D gene: .; J gene: TRBJ1-2; clone size: .; V gene: TRBV5-1; CDR3 DNA: TGCGCCAGCTGGTCAGGGACTGCCTATGGCTACACCTTC; CDR3 protein: CASWSGTAYGYTF
D gene: .; J gene: TRBJ1-4; clone size: .; V gene: TRBV7-8; CDR3 DNA: TGTGCCAGCAGCTACACCTCTTACAGCCCTACTAATGAAAAACTGTTTTTT; CDR3 protein: CASSYTSYSPTNEKLFF
D gene: .; J gene: TRBJ1-1; clone size: .; V gene: TRBV6-1; CDR3 DNA: TGTGCCAGCACAGGGGAGAACACTGAAGCTTTCTTT; CDR3 protein: CASTGENTEAFF
D gene: TRBD1; J gene: TRBJ1-5; clone size: .; V gene: TRBV6-1; CDR3 DNA: TGTGGCACAGGGGATTGGAATCAGCCCCAGCATTTT; CDR3 protein: CGTGDWNQPQHF
D gene: .; J gene: TRBJ2-7; clone size: .; V gene: TRBV6-8; CDR3 DNA: TGTGCCAGCAGTTTAAAGGATCATGGGGGGGGCGTGCAGTACTTC; CDR3 protein: CASSLKDHGGGVQYF
D gene: .; J gene: TRBJ2-7; clone size: .; V gene: TRBV19; CDR3 DNA: TGTGCCAGTAGTATCGGGCAGGGTAACGAGCAGTACTTC; CDR3 protein: CASSIGQGNEQYF
D gene: TRBD1; J gene: TRBJ1-2; clone size: .; V gene: TRBV28; CDR3 DNA: TGTGCCAGCAGTTCGGGACAGGACAACTATGGCTACACCTTC; CDR3 protein: CASSSGQDNYGYTF
D gene: TRBD2; J gene: TRBJ2-7; clone size: .; V gene: TRBV6-5; CDR3 DNA: TGTGCCAGCAGCCAACCGGGGGGGGCTCCTCACGAGCAGTACTTC; CDR3 protein: CASSQPGGAPHEQYF
D gene: .; J gene: TRBJ2-7; clone size: .; V gene: TRBV19; CDR3 DNA: TGTGCCAGTAGTCCCTCGGGCGACAGCTACGAGCAGTACTTC; CDR3 protein: CASSPSGDSYEQYF
D gene: .; J gene: TRBJ1-5; clone size: .; V gene: TRBV27; CDR3 DNA: TGTGCCAGCTCCCGGGGTAATCAGCCCCAGCATTTT; CDR3 protein: CASSRGNQPQHF
D gene: .; J gene: TRBJ1-1; clone size: few; V gene: TRBV7-9; CDR3 DNA: TGTGCCAGCAGTCCCGCTCCGGGTAGCACTGAAGCTTTCTTT; CDR3 protein: CASSPAPGSTEAFF
D gene: TRBD2; J gene: TRBJ2-2; clone size: .; V gene: TRBV2; CDR3 DNA: TGTGCCAGCATGCCAGGGAGGGTCGGAACCGGGGAGCTGTTTTTT; CDR3 protein: CASMPGRVGTGELFF
D gene: .; J gene: TRBJ2-1; clone size: .; V gene: TRBV7-9; CDR3 DNA: TGTGCCAGCAGCTTAGGAGGGGGTAATGAGCAGTTCTTC; CDR3 protein: CASSLGGGNEQFF
D gene: .; J gene: TRBJ2-7; clone size: once; V gene: TRBV7-2; CDR3 DNA: TGTGCCAGCAGCCCCTCCGGACAACACTACGAGCAGTACTTC; CDR3 protein: CASSPSGQHYEQYF
D gene: .; J gene: TRBJ2-1; clone size: .; V gene: TRBV7-9; CDR3 DNA: TGTGCCAGCAGCTTAGGTCATAATGAGCAGTTCTTC; CDR3 protein: CASSLGHNEQFF
D gene: TRBD1; J gene: TRBJ2-1; clone size: .; V gene: TRBV4-2; CDR3 DNA: TGTGCCAGCAGTTCCCGGCAGGGGGTGGAACAGTTCTTC; CDR3 protein: CASSSRQGVEQFF
D gene: .; J gene: TRBJ1-6; clone size: .; V gene: TRBV9; CDR3 DNA: TGTGCCAGCAGCGTGAACCGGGAAGGGGAGGGGAATTCACCCCTCCACTTT; CDR3 protein: CASSVNREGEGNSPLHF
D gene: TRBD1; J gene: TRBJ2-6; clone size: .; V gene: TRBV27; CDR3 DNA: TGTGCCAGCAGTTCACATCAAGGGACAGGGCCCTCTGGGGCCAACGTCCTGACTTTC; CDR3 protein: CASSSHQGTGPSGANVLTF
D gene: TRBD2; J gene: TRBJ2-5; clone size: .; V gene: TRBV7-8; CDR3 DNA: TGTGCCAGCAGAGAGGGACTACAAGAGACCCAGTACTTC; CDR3 protein: CASREGLQETQYF
D gene: .; J gene: TRBJ1-3; clone size: .; V gene: TRBV25-1; CDR3 DNA: TGTGCCAGCAGTGAATCGGGGGATCGTCCTGGAAACACCATATATTTT; CDR3 protein: CASSESGDRPGNTIYF
D gene: .; J gene: TRBJ1-1; clone size: few; V gene: TRBV30; CDR3 DNA: TGTGCCTGGACGGTGGGGGGCACTGAAGCTTTCTTT; CDR3 protein: CAWTVGGTEAFF
D gene: TRBD2; J gene: TRBJ2-3; clone size: .; V gene: TRBV5-6; CDR3 DNA: TGTGCCAGCAGCTTGGGTTCTAGCGGAGGCACAGATACGCAGTATTTT; CDR3 protein: CASSLGSSGGTDTQYF
D gene: TRBD1; J gene: TRBJ1-4; clone size: .; V gene: TRBV7-6; CDR3 DNA: TGTGCCAGCAGCTTAACTAAGGGGGCTGCTAGTGAAAAACTGTTTTTT; CDR3 protein: CASSLTKGAASEKLFF
D gene: .; J gene: TRBJ2-1; clone size: .; V gene: TRBV30; CDR3 DNA: TGTGCCTGGAGTGTACTGGATGAGCAGTTCTTC; CDR3 protein: CAWSVLDEQFF
D gene: TRBD1; J gene: TRBJ2-3; clone size: .; V gene: TRBV30; CDR3 DNA: TGTGCCTGGGGACAGGGGCCAGATACGCAGTATTTT; CDR3 protein: CAWGQGPDTQYF
D gene: .; J gene: TRBJ1-2; clone size: .; V gene: TRBV28; CDR3 DNA: TGTGCCAGCAGTTTTCCCTACGGCTACACCTTC; CDR3 protein: CASSFPYGYTF
D gene: TRBD2; J gene: TRBJ2-3; clone size: .; V gene: TRBV14; CDR3 DNA: TGTGCCAGCAGCCACTCACCGGGACTAGCGGGAGGGCCGTACACAGATACGCAGTATTTT; CDR3 protein: CASSHSPGLAGGPYTDTQYF
D gene: .; J gene: TRBJ2-7; clone size: .; V gene: TRBV6-1; CDR3 DNA: TGTGCCAGCAGTGAAGGCACAGGGTTTTCCCACGAGCAGTACTTC; CDR3 protein: CASSEGTGFSHEQYF
D gene: TRBD1; J gene: TRBJ1-5; clone size: .; V gene: TRBV16; CDR3 DNA: TGTGCCAGCAGCCAAGCCCCGGGACAGGGGTTCGTCGGGTCCCCAAATCAGCCCCAGCATTTT; CDR3 protein: CASSQAPGQGFVGSPNQPQHF
D gene: TRBD2; J gene: TRBJ2-7; clone size: .; V gene: TRBV14; CDR3 DNA: TGTGCCAGCAGCCAAGATGGCGGGACTAGCGGGATGAGCTCCTACGAGCAGTACTTC; CDR3 protein: CASSQDGGTSGMSSYEQYF
D gene: TRBD2; J gene: TRBJ2-1; clone size: .; V gene: TRBV9; CDR3 DNA: TGTGCCAGCAGCGTAGCAGCGGGGGGACACAATGAGCAGTTCTTC; CDR3 protein: CASSVAAGGHNEQFF
D gene: TRBD1; J gene: TRBJ1-2; clone size: .; V gene: TRBV28; CDR3 DNA: TGTGCCAGCGGCCGGGACAGGGGACGACCTAACTATGGCTACACCTTC; CDR3 protein: CASGRDRGRPNYGYTF
D gene: .; J gene: TRBJ1-2; clone size: .; V gene: TRBV9; CDR3 DNA: TGTGCCAGCAGCGTGGGCTGGGATGGCTACACCTTC; CDR3 protein: CASSVGWDGYTF
D gene: TRBD1; J gene: TRBJ1-1; clone size: .; V gene: TRBV27; CDR3 DNA: TGTGCCAGCAGTCTCCCAGGGGGCACTGAAGCTTTCTTT; CDR3 protein: CASSLPGGTEAFF
D gene: TRBD1; J gene: TRBJ1-1; clone size: .; V gene: TRBV6-4; CDR3 DNA: TGTGCCAGCAGTTCTACAGGGGGGAACACTGAAGCTTTCTTT; CDR3 protein: CASSSTGGNTEAFF
D gene: TRBD1; J gene: TRBJ1-2; clone size: .; V gene: TRBV7-9; CDR3 DNA: TGTGCCAGCAGCCCGCCGACAGGGGGCCATGGCTACACCTTC; CDR3 protein: CASSPPTGGHGYTF
D gene: TRBD1; J gene: TRBJ1-2; clone size: .; V gene: TRBV23-1; CDR3 DNA: TGCGCCAGCACCTCCGGGACAGGGAATGGCTACACCTTC; CDR3 protein: CASTSGTGNGYTF
D gene: .; J gene: TRBJ2-2; clone size: .; V gene: TRBV5-1; CDR3 DNA: TGCGCCAGCAGCTTGGAGCGACGTATGCTGACCGGGGAGCTGTTTTTT; CDR3 protein: CASSLERRMLTGELFF
D gene: TRBD2; J gene: TRBJ2-7; clone size: .; V gene: TRBV30; CDR3 DNA: TGTGCCTGGAGTCCACAGCGGGGCGGGTTCTCCTACGAGCAGTACTTC; CDR3 protein: CAWSPQRGGFSYEQYF
D gene: .; J gene: TRBJ2-1; clone size: once; V gene: TRBV6-5; CDR3 DNA: TGTGCCAGCAGTTACGAGGGCTACAATGAGCAGTTCTTC; CDR3 protein: CASSYEGYNEQFF